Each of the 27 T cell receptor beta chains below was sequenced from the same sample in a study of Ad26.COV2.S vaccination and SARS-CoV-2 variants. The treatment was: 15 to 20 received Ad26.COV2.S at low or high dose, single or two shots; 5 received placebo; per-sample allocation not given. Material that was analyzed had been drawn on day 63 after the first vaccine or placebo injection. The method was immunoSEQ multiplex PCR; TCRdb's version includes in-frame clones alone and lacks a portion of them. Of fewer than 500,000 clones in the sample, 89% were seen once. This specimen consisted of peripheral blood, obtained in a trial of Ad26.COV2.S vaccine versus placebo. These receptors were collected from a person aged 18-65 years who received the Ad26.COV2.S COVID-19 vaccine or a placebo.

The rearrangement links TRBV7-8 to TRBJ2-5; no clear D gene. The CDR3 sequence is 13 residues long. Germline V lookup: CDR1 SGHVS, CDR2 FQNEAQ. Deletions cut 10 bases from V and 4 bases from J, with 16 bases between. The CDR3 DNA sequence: TGTGCCATCCAACCCCGTCCCCGAGAGACCCAGTACTTC. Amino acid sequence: CAIQPRPRETQYF.

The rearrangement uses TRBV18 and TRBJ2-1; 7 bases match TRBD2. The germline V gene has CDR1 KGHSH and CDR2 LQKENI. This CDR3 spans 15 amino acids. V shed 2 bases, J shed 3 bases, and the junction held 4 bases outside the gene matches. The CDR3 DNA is TGTGCCAGCTCACCAGTGACTAGCATCTACAATGAGCAGTTCTTC. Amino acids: CASSPVTSIYNEQFF.

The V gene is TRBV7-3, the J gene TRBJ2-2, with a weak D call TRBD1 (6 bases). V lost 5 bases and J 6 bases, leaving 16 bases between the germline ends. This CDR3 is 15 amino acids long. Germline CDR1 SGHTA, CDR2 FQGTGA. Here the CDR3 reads CASSPYGGEPGELFF. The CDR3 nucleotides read TGTGCCAGCAGCCCCTATGGGGGCGAACCCGGGGAGCTGTTTTTT.

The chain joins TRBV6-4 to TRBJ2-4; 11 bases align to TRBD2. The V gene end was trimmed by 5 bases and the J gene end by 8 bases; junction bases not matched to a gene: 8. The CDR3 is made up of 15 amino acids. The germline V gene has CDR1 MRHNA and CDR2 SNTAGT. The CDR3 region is CASSRTSGRGDIQYF. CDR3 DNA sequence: TGTGCCAGCAGTAGAACTAGCGGGAGAGGGGACATTCAGTACTTC.

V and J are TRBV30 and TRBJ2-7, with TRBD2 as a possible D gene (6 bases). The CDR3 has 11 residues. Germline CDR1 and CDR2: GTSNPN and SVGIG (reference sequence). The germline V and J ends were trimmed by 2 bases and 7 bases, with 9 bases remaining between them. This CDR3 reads CAWSSGGEQYF. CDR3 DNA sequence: TGTGCCTGGAGTAGTGGAGGGGAGCAGTACTTC.

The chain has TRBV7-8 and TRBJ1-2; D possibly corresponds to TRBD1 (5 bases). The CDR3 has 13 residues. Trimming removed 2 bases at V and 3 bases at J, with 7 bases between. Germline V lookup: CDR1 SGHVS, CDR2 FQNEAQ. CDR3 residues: CASSLQGHYGYTF. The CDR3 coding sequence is TGTGCCAGCAGCTTACAGGGCCACTATGGCTACACCTTC.

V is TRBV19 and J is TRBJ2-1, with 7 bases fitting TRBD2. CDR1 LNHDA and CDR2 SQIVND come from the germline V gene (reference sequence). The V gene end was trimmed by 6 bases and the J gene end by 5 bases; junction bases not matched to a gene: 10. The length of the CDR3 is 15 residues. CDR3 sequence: CASRERGDRNNEQFF. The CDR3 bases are TGTGCCAGTAGGGAACGGGGGGACCGGAACAATGAGCAGTTCTTC.

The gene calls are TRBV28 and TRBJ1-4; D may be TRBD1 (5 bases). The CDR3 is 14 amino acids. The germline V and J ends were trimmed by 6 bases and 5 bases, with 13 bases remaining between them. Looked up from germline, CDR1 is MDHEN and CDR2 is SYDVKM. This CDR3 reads CASRLGHSNEKLFF. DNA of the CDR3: TGTGCCAGCAGACTCGGACATTCCAATGAAAAACTGTTTTTT.

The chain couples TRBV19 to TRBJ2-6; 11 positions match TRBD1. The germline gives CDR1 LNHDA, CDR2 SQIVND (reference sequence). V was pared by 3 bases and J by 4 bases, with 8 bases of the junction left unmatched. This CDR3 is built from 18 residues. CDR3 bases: TGTGCCAGTAGTATTCCTGGACAGGGGGCGCGAGGGGCCAACGTCCTGACTTTC. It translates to CASSIPGQGARGANVLTF.

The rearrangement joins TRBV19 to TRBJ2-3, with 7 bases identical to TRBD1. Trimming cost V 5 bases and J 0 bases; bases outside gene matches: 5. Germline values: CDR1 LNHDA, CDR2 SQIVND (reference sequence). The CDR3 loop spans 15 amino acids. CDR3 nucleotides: TGTGCCAGTAGTTCCGGGACAGCTAGCACAGATACGCAGTATTTT. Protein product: CASSSGTASTDTQYF.

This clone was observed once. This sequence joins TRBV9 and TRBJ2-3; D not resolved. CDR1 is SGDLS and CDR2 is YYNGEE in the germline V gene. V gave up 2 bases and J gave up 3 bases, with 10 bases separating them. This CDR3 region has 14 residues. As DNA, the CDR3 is TGTGCCAGCAGCGTTCGGTACTATACAGATACGCAGTATTTT. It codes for CASSVRYYTDTQYF.

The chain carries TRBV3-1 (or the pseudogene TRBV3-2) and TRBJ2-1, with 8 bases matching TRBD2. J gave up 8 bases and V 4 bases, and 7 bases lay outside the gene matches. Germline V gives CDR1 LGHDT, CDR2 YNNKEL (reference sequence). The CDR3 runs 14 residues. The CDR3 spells CASSRAGVGDEQFF. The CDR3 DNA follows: TGTGCCAGCAGCCGAGCGGGAGTAGGGGATGAGCAGTTCTTC.

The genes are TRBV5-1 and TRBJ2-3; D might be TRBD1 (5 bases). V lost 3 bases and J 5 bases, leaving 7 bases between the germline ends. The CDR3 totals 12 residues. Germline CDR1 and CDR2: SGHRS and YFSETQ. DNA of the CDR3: TGCGCCAGCAGCTCAACAGGAGATACGCAGTATTTT. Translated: CASSSTGDTQYF.

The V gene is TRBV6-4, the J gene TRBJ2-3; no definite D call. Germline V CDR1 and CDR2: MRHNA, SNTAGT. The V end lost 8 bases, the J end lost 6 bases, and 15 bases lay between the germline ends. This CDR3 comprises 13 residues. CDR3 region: CASAQNPRDTQYF. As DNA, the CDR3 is TGTGCCAGCGCCCAGAACCCGCGGGATACGCAGTATTTT.

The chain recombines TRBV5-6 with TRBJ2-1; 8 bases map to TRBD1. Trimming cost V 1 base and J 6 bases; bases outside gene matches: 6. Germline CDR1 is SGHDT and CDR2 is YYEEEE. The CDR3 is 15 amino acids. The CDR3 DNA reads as TGTGCCAGCAGCTTGCCCGACAGGGGCCCCAATGAGCAGTTCTTC. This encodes CASSLPDRGPNEQFF.

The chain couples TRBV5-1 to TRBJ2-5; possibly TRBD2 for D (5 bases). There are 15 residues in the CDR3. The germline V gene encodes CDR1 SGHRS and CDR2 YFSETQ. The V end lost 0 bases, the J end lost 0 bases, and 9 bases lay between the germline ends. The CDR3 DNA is TGCGCCAGCAGCTTGGTAGGCGGGTACCAAGAGACCCAGTACTTC. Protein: CASSLVGGYQETQYF. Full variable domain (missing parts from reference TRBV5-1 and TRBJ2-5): KAGVTQTPRYLIKTRGQQVTLSCSPISGHRSVSWYQQTPGQGLQFLFEYFSETQRNKGNFPGRFSGRQFSNSRSEMNVSTLELGDSALYLCASSLVGGYQETQYFGPGTRLLVL.

CDR3 DNA: TGTGCCAGCTCACCCAGCCGGGCAGGGGCCACCGGGGAGCTGTTTTTT. This codes for CASSPSRAGATGELFF. This rearrangement joins TRBV18 to TRBJ2-2, with D possibly matching TRBD1 (6 bases). This CDR3 comprises 16 residues. Trimming took off 3 bases at V and 4 bases at J, with 15 bases between the two ends. CDR1 and CDR2 from the germline V gene are KGHSH and LQKENI.

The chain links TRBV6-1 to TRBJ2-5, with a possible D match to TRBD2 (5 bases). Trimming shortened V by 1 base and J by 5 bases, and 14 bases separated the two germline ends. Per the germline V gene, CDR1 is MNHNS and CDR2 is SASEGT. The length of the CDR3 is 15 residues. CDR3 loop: CASSEGRGSPETQYF. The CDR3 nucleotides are TGTGCCAGCAGTGAAGGACGGGGTTCGCCGGAGACCCAGTACTTC.

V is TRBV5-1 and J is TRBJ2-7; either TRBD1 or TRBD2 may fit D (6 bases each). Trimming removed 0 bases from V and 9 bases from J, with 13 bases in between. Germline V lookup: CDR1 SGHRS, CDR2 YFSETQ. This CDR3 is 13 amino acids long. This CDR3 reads CASSLELRGRQYV. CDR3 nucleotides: TGCGCCAGCAGCTTGGAACTCCGGGGGCGGCAGTACGTC.

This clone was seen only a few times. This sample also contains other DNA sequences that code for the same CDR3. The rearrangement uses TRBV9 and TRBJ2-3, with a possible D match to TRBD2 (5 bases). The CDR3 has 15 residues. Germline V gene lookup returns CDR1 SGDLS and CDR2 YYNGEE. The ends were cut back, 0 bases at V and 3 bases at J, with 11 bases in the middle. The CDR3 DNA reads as TGTGCCAGCAGCGTAGGGGTCGGGGAAACAGATACGCAGTATTTT. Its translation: CASSVGVGETDTQYF. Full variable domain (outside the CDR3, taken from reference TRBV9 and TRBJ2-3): DSGVTQTPKHLITATGQRVTLRCSPRSGDLSVYWYQQSLDQGLQFLIQYYNGEERAKGNILERFSAQQFPDLHSELNLSSLELGDSALYFCASSVGVGETDTQYFGPGTRLTVL.

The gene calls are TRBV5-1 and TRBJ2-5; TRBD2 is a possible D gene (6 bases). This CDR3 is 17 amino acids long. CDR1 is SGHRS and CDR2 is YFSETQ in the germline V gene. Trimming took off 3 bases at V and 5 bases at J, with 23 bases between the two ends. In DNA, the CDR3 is TGCGCCAGCAGCTGGCGTGGGTCCTCCGACCGGGGGGAGACCCAGTACTTC. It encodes CASSWRGSSDRGETQYF.

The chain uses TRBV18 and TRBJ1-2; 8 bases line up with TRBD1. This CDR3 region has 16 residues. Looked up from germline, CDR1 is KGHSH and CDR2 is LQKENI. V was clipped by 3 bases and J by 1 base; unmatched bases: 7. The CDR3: CASSPYQTGDNYGYTF. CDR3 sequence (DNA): TGTGCCAGCTCACCCTATCAGACAGGGGATAACTATGGCTACACCTTC.

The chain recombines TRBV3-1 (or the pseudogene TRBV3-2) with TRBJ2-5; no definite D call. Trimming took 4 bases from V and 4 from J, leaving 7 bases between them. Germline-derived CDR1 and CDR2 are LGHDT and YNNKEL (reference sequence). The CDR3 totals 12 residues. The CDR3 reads CASSPARETQYF. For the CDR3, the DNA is TGTGCCAGCAGCCCAGCACGAGAGACCCAGTACTTC.

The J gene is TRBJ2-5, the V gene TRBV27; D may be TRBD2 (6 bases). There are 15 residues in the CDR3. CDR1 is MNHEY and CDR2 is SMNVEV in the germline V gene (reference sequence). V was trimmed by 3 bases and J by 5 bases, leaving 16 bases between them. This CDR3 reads CASSLGLGEEETQYF. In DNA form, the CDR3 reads TGTGCCAGCAGTTTGGGCCTGGGGGAGGAGGAGACCCAGTACTTC.

CDR3 residues: CASSGDGNQPQHF. For the CDR3, the DNA is TGTGCCAGCAGCGGGGACGGGAATCAGCCCCAGCATTTT. The chain employs TRBV7-9 and TRBJ1-5; TRBD1 might be the D (5 bases). The CDR3 totals 13 residues. The V gene's germline CDR1 is SEHNR and CDR2 FQNEAQ (reference sequence). V gave up 5 bases and J gave up 4 bases, with 9 bases separating them.

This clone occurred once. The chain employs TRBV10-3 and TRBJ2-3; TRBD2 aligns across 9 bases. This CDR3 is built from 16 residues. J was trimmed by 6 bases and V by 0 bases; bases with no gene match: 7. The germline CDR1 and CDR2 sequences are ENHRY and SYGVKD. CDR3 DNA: TGTGCCATCAGTGAGTCGAGAGCGGGAGGAGAGGATACGCAGTATTTT. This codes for CAISESRAGGEDTQYF.

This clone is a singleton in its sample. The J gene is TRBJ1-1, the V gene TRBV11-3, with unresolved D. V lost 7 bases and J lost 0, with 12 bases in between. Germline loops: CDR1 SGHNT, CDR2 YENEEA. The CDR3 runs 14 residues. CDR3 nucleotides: TGTGCCAGCACCCACCCCCCTTTGAACACTGAAGCTTTCTTT. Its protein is CASTHPPLNTEAFF. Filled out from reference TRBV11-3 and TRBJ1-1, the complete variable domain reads EAGVVQSPRYKIIEKKQPVAFWCNPISGHNTLYWYLQNLGQGPELLIRYENEEAVDDSQLPKDRFSAERLKGVDSTLKIQPAELGDSAVYLCASTHPPLNTEAFFGQGTRLTVV.